Listed below are T cell receptor beta chains from one sample, sequenced in a study of blood T cells in healthy people across ages. One entry per CDR3 protein results from TCRdb running MiXCR on the 5' RACE reads. The sample lists 700,000 or so distinct CDR3 sequences, about 20% occurring once. Sequencing was performed on blood. The receptors shown here come from a man between 65 and 80 years old in good health. Both conserved end residues are part of each CDR3. Each record gives: D gene, clone size, J gene, V gene, CDR3 DNA, CDR3 protein. D genes are given only for firm matches. Some rows mark clone size as missing; the rest say once, few, many or name a class of expanded clone.

d_call: -; clone_size: -; j_call: TRBJ1-4; v_call: TRBV20-1; cdr3_nt: TGCAGTGCTAGAGATTGGGGGGGACCAACGAATGAAAAACTGTTTTTT; cdr3_aa: CSARDWGGPTNEKLFF
d_call: -; clone_size: few; j_call: TRBJ2-5; v_call: TRBV11-2; cdr3_nt: TGTGCCAGCAGCCCTACGGGGTACGAGACCCAGTACTTC; cdr3_aa: CASSPTGYETQYF
d_call: -; clone_size: few; j_call: TRBJ2-4; v_call: TRBV30; cdr3_nt: TGTGCCTGGAGTGGTGACCTCAAAAACATTCAGTACTTC; cdr3_aa: CAWSGDLKNIQYF
d_call: -; clone_size: -; j_call: TRBJ2-1; v_call: TRBV6-2/TRBV6-3; cdr3_nt: TGTGCCAGCAGTCAGAGGGGTGGTTTCGCCCACGATGAGCAGTTCTTC; cdr3_aa: CASSQRGGFAHDEQFF
d_call: -; clone_size: -; j_call: TRBJ1-1; v_call: TRBV4-2; cdr3_nt: TGTGCCAGCAGCCAAGTGGGCAGTATGAACACTGAAGCTTTCTTT; cdr3_aa: CASSQVGSMNTEAFF
d_call: TRBD2; clone_size: -; j_call: TRBJ2-3; v_call: TRBV7-3; cdr3_nt: TGTGCCAGCAGCTTAACGCCCTTTTCCGCGGGAGGTGCAGATACGCAGTATTTT; cdr3_aa: CASSLTPFSAGGADTQYF
d_call: TRBD1; clone_size: -; j_call: TRBJ1-2; v_call: TRBV3-1; cdr3_nt: TGTGCCAGCAGCCGGAGGCAGACAGGGCGGTATGGCTACACCTTC; cdr3_aa: CASSRRQTGRYGYTF
d_call: TRBD1; clone_size: -; j_call: TRBJ1-1; v_call: TRBV6-6; cdr3_nt: TGTGCCAGCAGAGTAACAGGGGAATACACTGAAGCTTTCTTT; cdr3_aa: CASRVTGEYTEAFF
d_call: -; clone_size: few; j_call: TRBJ1-2; v_call: TRBV20-1; cdr3_nt: TGCAGTGCCCCCGACGGTGGCTACACCTTC; cdr3_aa: CSAPDGGYTF
d_call: -; clone_size: -; j_call: TRBJ2-3; v_call: TRBV6-2/TRBV6-3; cdr3_nt: TGTGCCAGCAGTTACACCCTCGGCACAGATACGCAGTATTTT; cdr3_aa: CASSYTLGTDTQYF
d_call: TRBD1; clone_size: -; j_call: TRBJ1-2; v_call: TRBV3-1; cdr3_nt: TGTGCCAGCAGCCAGGTGGGGGCAACAGGGGGCCATGGCTACACCTTC; cdr3_aa: CASSQVGATGGHGYTF
d_call: -; clone_size: few; j_call: TRBJ1-2; v_call: TRBV14; cdr3_nt: TGTGCCAGCGGCCGGCAAGGGGAGGGGATCTATGGCTACACCTTC; cdr3_aa: CASGRQGEGIYGYTF
d_call: -; clone_size: -; j_call: TRBJ2-1; v_call: TRBV7-9; cdr3_nt: TGTGCCAGCAGCTTATCCGGACCAAACAATGAGCAGTTCTTC; cdr3_aa: CASSLSGPNNEQFF
d_call: TRBD1; clone_size: few; j_call: TRBJ1-2; v_call: TRBV6-5; cdr3_nt: TGTGCCAGCAGGACGACAGGGAACTATGGCTACACCTTC; cdr3_aa: CASRTTGNYGYTF
d_call: -; clone_size: -; j_call: TRBJ2-2; v_call: TRBV6-6; cdr3_nt: TGTGCCAGCAGTTGGCCCTCCGACACCGGGGAGCTGTTTTTT; cdr3_aa: CASSWPSDTGELFF
d_call: -; clone_size: few; j_call: TRBJ2-1; v_call: TRBV29-1; cdr3_nt: TGCAGCGTTGGGGAGGGGGGTAGATACAATGAGCAGTTCTTC; cdr3_aa: CSVGEGGRYNEQFF
d_call: -; clone_size: few; j_call: TRBJ2-7; v_call: TRBV20-1; cdr3_nt: TGCAGTGCTAGCATCCAACTCTACGAGCAGTACTTC; cdr3_aa: CSASIQLYEQYF
d_call: -; clone_size: few; j_call: TRBJ2-7; v_call: TRBV5-6; cdr3_nt: TGTGCCAGCAGCTTGGTCGGCAGGGGCCGATCCTACGAGCAGTACTTC; cdr3_aa: CASSLVGRGRSYEQYF
d_call: -; clone_size: -; j_call: TRBJ1-2; v_call: TRBV20-1; cdr3_nt: TGCAGTGCTAGTCAGGGTCTGACGACCTGGGGCTACACCTTC; cdr3_aa: CSASQGLTTWGYTF
d_call: -; clone_size: -; j_call: TRBJ1-3; v_call: TRBV12-3/TRBV12-4; cdr3_nt: TGTGCCAGCAGTTTACGCCAGGGGAGAAGCTCTGGAAACACCATATATTTT; cdr3_aa: CASSLRQGRSSGNTIYF
d_call: -; clone_size: few; j_call: TRBJ1-2; v_call: TRBV13; cdr3_nt: TGTGCCGGCAGCCCTACGACCGGCTATGGCTACACCTTC; cdr3_aa: CAGSPTTGYGYTF
d_call: -; clone_size: -; j_call: TRBJ2-5; v_call: TRBV12-3/TRBV12-4; cdr3_nt: TGTGCCAGCAGTTCTGGGGAGTACCAAGAGACCCAGTACTTC; cdr3_aa: CASSSGEYQETQYF
d_call: -; clone_size: few; j_call: TRBJ1-2; v_call: TRBV12-3/TRBV12-4; cdr3_nt: TGTGCCAGCCGAAATCCACTACGGGGTTATGGCTACACCTTC; cdr3_aa: CASRNPLRGYGYTF
d_call: -; clone_size: -; j_call: TRBJ2-5; v_call: TRBV14; cdr3_nt: TGTGCCAGCGGCCGTATCCAGGGTAAAATGGTTGAGCAGTACTTC; cdr3_aa: CASGRIQGKMVEQYF
d_call: -; clone_size: -; j_call: TRBJ2-1; v_call: TRBV2; cdr3_nt: TGTGCCAGCCCCTACGGTAACGAGCAGTTCTTC; cdr3_aa: CASPYGNEQFF
d_call: TRBD1; clone_size: few; j_call: TRBJ1-4; v_call: TRBV5-5; cdr3_nt: TGTGCCAGCAGCTACAGGGGTCAGGGCGAAAAACTGTTTTTT; cdr3_aa: CASSYRGQGEKLFF
d_call: TRBD2; clone_size: -; j_call: TRBJ2-3; v_call: TRBV4-2; cdr3_nt: TGTGCCAGCAGCCAAGACGGGACTAGAGTTTACACAGATACGCAGTATTTT; cdr3_aa: CASSQDGTRVYTDTQYF
d_call: -; clone_size: -; j_call: TRBJ1-5; v_call: TRBV12-3/TRBV12-4; cdr3_nt: TGTGCCAGCAGCCTACAGGGAATTCCTCAGCCCCAGCATTTT; cdr3_aa: CASSLQGIPQPQHF
d_call: TRBD2; clone_size: few; j_call: TRBJ2-5; v_call: TRBV20-1; cdr3_nt: TGCAGTGCGAAATGGCGGGGGGGCCGAGAGACCCAGTACTTC; cdr3_aa: CSAKWRGGRETQYF
d_call: -; clone_size: few; j_call: TRBJ2-1; v_call: TRBV6-5; cdr3_nt: TGTGCCAGCAGTTACTCGGTTATAGGTGGGCAGTTCTTC; cdr3_aa: CASSYSVIGGQFF
d_call: TRBD2; clone_size: few; j_call: TRBJ2-2; v_call: TRBV20-1; cdr3_nt: TGCAGTGCACCCCCTAGCGGGAGTAACACCGGGGAGCTGTTTTTT; cdr3_aa: CSAPPSGSNTGELFF
d_call: TRBD1; clone_size: few; j_call: TRBJ1-2; v_call: TRBV7-9; cdr3_nt: TGTGCCAGCAGCTACCCGAGGACAGGGAACTATGGCTACACCTTC; cdr3_aa: CASSYPRTGNYGYTF
d_call: TRBD2; clone_size: few; j_call: TRBJ2-3; v_call: TRBV5-1; cdr3_nt: TGCGCCAGCAGCTCCGGGACTAGCGGGGCGTCCACAGATACGCAGTATTTT; cdr3_aa: CASSSGTSGASTDTQYF
d_call: -; clone_size: -; j_call: TRBJ2-1; v_call: TRBV12-3/TRBV12-4; cdr3_nt: TGTGCCAGCAGCTCCCGGGAGACTAGCTCCTACAATGAGCAGTTCTTC; cdr3_aa: CASSSRETSSYNEQFF
d_call: -; clone_size: few; j_call: TRBJ2-3; v_call: TRBV10-3; cdr3_nt: TGTGCCATCAGTGGATCGCCCGGGCAGACAGATACGCAGTATTTT; cdr3_aa: CAISGSPGQTDTQYF
d_call: -; clone_size: many; j_call: TRBJ1-5; v_call: TRBV2; cdr3_nt: TGTGCCAGCAGGCTCACAGGGCACGCTCAGCCCCAGCATTTT; cdr3_aa: CASRLTGHAQPQHF
d_call: TRBD1; clone_size: -; j_call: TRBJ2-7; v_call: TRBV5-1; cdr3_nt: TGCGCCAGCAGCCACCGGGACAGGGCTTCCTACGAGCAGTACTTC; cdr3_aa: CASSHRDRASYEQYF
d_call: TRBD2; clone_size: many; j_call: TRBJ2-1; v_call: TRBV12-3/TRBV12-4; cdr3_nt: TGTGCCAGCACCCAAGGGACTAGCGGGGTTGATGAGCAGTTCTTC; cdr3_aa: CASTQGTSGVDEQFF
d_call: -; clone_size: once; j_call: TRBJ2-5; v_call: TRBV10-3; cdr3_nt: TGTGCCATCAGTGAGTACGGTGAGGGCATCCAGTACTTC; cdr3_aa: CAISEYGEGIQYF
d_call: TRBD1; clone_size: few; j_call: TRBJ2-5; v_call: TRBV29-1; cdr3_nt: TGCAGCGTTGAAGGGCGCCAGGGGGCTCACGAGACCCAGTACTTC; cdr3_aa: CSVEGRQGAHETQYF
d_call: TRBD1; clone_size: few; j_call: TRBJ1-2; v_call: TRBV7-6; cdr3_nt: TGTGCCAGCAGCTTAAACGAGGGGGCGGGGGGCTACACCTTC; cdr3_aa: CASSLNEGAGGYTF
d_call: TRBD2; clone_size: -; j_call: TRBJ2-5; v_call: TRBV7-2; cdr3_nt: TGTGCCAGCAGCTTGACTGCCGGGGGGTGGTACCAGTACTTC; cdr3_aa: CASSLTAGGWYQYF
d_call: TRBD2; clone_size: -; j_call: TRBJ2-1; v_call: TRBV6-2/TRBV6-3; cdr3_nt: TGTGCCAGCAGCCAAGGGACTAGCGAGGGCTTC; cdr3_aa: CASSQGTSEGF
d_call: TRBD1; clone_size: -; j_call: TRBJ2-3; v_call: TRBV6-5; cdr3_nt: TGTGCCAGCAGTTACTCGACAGGGGGCAAGAATACGCAGTATTTT; cdr3_aa: CASSYSTGGKNTQYF
d_call: -; clone_size: -; j_call: TRBJ2-7; v_call: TRBV6-5; cdr3_nt: TGTGCCAGCAGTTACTCGAGTTCCGCCGAGCAGTACTTC; cdr3_aa: CASSYSSSAEQYF
d_call: TRBD1; clone_size: few; j_call: TRBJ1-5; v_call: TRBV12-3/TRBV12-4; cdr3_nt: TGTGCCAGCAGTGACAGGGTTTTTCAGCCCCAGCATTTT; cdr3_aa: CASSDRVFQPQHF
d_call: -; clone_size: -; j_call: TRBJ1-1; v_call: TRBV18; cdr3_nt: TGTGCCAACTCACCACCCTCTTTTGAAGCTTTCTTT; cdr3_aa: CANSPPSFEAFF
d_call: -; clone_size: -; j_call: TRBJ2-1; v_call: TRBV6-6; cdr3_nt: TGTACCAGCAGCACCAGGCAGGTACTTGCCAATGAGCAGTTCTTC; cdr3_aa: CTSSTRQVLANEQFF
d_call: -; clone_size: many; j_call: TRBJ1-4; v_call: TRBV20-1; cdr3_nt: TGCAGTGCCAGGAAGGGGTTTTATGAAAAACTGTTTTTT; cdr3_aa: CSARKGFYEKLFF
d_call: TRBD1; clone_size: -; j_call: TRBJ2-5; v_call: TRBV7-3; cdr3_nt: TGTGCCAGCAGCCCCACGGGACAGAGAGAGACCCAGTACTTC; cdr3_aa: CASSPTGQRETQYF
d_call: TRBD1; clone_size: -; j_call: TRBJ1-4; v_call: TRBV29-1; cdr3_nt: TGCAGCGTTGTGGACAGGGGAGATGCAACTAATGAAAAACTGTTTTTT; cdr3_aa: CSVVDRGDATNEKLFF
d_call: -; clone_size: few; j_call: TRBJ2-1; v_call: TRBV7-7; cdr3_nt: TGTGCCAGCAGCCCACGACCGAGCGCGAGCTCCTACAATGAGCAGTTCTTC; cdr3_aa: CASSPRPSASSYNEQFF
d_call: -; clone_size: -; j_call: TRBJ2-5; v_call: TRBV5-6; cdr3_nt: TGTGCCAGCAGCTTGGCCTCGGCCGGGAGCTCGGAGACCCAGTACTTC; cdr3_aa: CASSLASAGSSETQYF
d_call: TRBD1; clone_size: -; j_call: TRBJ2-2; v_call: TRBV6-6; cdr3_nt: TGTGCCAGCAGGGACGAGGGACAGGGAGGACAAGGGGAGCTGTTTTTT; cdr3_aa: CASRDEGQGGQGELFF
d_call: TRBD1; clone_size: -; j_call: TRBJ1-3; v_call: TRBV29-1; cdr3_nt: TGCAGCGTTGAAGTGTCCAGGGGGGGAAACACCATATATTTT; cdr3_aa: CSVEVSRGGNTIYF